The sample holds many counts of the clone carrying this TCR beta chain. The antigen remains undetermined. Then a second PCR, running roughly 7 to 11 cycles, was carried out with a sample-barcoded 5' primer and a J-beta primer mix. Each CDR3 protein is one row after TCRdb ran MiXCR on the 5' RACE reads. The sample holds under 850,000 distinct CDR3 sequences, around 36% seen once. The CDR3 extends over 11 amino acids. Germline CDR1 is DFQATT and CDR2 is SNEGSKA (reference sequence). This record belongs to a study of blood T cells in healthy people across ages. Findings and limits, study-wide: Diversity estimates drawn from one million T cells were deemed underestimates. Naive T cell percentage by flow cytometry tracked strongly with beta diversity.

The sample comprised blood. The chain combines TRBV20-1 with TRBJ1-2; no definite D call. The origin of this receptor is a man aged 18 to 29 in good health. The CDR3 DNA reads TGCAGCGCCACGCTAGCGGGTGGCTACACCTTC. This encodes CSATLAGGYTF.